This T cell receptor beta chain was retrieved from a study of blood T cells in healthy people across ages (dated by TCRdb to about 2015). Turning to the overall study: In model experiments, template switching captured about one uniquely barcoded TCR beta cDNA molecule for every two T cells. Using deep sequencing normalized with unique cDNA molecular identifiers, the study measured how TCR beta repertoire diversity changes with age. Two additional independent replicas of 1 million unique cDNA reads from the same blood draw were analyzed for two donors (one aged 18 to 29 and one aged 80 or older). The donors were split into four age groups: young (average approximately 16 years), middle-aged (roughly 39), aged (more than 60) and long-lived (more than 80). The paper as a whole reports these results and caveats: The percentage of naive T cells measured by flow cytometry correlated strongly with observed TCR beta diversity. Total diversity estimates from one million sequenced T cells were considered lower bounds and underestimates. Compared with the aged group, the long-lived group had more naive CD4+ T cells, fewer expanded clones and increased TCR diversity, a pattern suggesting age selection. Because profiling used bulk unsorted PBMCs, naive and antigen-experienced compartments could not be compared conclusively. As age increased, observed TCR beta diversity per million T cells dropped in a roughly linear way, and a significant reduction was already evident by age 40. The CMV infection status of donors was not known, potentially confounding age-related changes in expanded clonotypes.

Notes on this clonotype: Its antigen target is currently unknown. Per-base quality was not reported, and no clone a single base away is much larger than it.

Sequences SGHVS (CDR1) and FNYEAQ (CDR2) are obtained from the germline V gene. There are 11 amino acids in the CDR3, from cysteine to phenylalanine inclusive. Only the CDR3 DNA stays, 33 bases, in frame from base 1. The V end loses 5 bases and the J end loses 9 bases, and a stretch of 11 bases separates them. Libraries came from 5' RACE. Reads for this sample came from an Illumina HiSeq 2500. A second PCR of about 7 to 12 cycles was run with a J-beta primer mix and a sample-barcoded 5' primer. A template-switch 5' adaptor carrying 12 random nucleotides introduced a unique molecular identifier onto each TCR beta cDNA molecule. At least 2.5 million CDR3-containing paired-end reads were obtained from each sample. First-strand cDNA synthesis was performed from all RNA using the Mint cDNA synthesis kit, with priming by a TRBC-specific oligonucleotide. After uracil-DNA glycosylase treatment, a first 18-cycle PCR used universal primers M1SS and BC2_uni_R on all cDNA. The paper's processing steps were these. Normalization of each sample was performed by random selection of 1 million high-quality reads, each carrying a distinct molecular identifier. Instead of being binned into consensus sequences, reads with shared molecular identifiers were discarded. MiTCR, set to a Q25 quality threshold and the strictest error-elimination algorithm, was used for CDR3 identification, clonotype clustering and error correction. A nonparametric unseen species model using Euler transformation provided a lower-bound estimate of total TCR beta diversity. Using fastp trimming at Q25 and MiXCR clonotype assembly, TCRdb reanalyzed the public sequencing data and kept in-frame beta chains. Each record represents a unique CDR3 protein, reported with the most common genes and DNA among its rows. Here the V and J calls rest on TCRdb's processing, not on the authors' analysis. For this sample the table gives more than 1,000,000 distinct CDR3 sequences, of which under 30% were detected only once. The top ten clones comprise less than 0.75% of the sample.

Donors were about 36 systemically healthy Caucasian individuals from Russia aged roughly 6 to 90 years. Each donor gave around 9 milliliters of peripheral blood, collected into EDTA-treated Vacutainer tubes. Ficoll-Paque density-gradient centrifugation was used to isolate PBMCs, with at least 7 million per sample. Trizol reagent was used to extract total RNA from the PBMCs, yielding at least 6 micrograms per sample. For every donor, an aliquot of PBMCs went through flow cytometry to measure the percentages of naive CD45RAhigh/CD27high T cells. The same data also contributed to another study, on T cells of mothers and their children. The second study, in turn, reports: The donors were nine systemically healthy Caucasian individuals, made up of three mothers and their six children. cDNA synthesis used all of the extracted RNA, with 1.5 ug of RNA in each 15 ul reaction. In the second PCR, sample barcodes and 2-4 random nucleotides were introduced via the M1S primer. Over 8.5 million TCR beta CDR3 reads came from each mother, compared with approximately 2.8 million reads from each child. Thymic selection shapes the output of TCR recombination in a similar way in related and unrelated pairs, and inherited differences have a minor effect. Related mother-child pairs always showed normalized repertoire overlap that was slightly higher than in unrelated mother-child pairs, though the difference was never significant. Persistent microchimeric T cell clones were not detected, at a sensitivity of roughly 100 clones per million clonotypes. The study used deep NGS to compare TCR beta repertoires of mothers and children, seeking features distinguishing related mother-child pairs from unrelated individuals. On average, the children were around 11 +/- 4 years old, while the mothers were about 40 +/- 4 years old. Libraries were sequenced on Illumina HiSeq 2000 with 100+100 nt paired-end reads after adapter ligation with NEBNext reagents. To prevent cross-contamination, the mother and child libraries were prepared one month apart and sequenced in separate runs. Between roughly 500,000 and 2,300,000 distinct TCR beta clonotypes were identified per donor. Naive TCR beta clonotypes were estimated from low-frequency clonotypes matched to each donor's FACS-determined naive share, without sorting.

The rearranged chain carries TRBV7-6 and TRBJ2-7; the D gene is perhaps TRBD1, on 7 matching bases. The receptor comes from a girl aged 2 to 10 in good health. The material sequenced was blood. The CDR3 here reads CASSGGTAQYF. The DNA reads TGTGCCAGCAGCGGGGGGACAGCGCAGTACTTC.